This T cell receptor beta chain was identified in a study of T-cell reconstitution after alpha-beta-depleted transplantation in children (dated by TCRdb to 2015 to 2016). The study in broad terms: The study quantitatively tracked T-cell immune reconstitution after TCRalphabeta/CD19-depleted allogeneic hematopoietic cell transplantation in children using TCR repertoire profiling.

This clonotype showed up many times. It has no known antigen specificity. Base qualities are missing; no much larger clone stands one base away. Libraries were prepared through PCR. Sequencing took place on an Illumina HiSeq 2500. TCR library preparation used molecular barcoding, with unique molecular identifiers applied to normalize quantification of the TCRbeta repertoire. TCRdb cleaned the public reads at Q25 with fastp, built clones with MiXCR and kept in-frame beta chains. Entries that share a CDR3 protein sequence are merged under the most common genes and DNA. Counted in this sample were 120,000 or so distinct CDR3 sequences; over 9% of them appeared once. The ten most abundant clones make up 8% of the sample. CDR1 and CDR2 were assigned from the germline V gene (reference sequence) as SEHNR and FQNEAQ. Between the V and J ends, shortened by 2 bases and 6 bases respectively, the junction contains 5 bases. The CDR3, from cysteine to phenylalanine, totals 12 residues. Only the CDR3 portion is preserved as DNA: 36 bases, with reading frame beginning at the first base.

The rearrangement combines TRBV7-9 with TRBJ1-5, with the D gene not clear enough to name. This TCR was recovered from a human donor who donated a stem cell graft to a child with acute lymphoblastic leukemia. Sequencing used PBMCs from the stem cell graft donor, obtained from the stem cell graft. In nucleotides, the sequence is TGTGCCAGCAGCTTATTTGGTCAGCCCCAGCATTTT. This codes for CASSLFGQPQHF.